The 28 T cell receptor beta chains reported below all come from one sample, sequenced in a study of T cell responses to AZD1222 COVID-19 vaccine. Clones were sequenced by immunoSEQ multiplex PCR, and TCRdb holds only the in-frame ones, with some missing. The profile shows around 75,000 clones, approximately 81% of them singletons. The material was peripheral blood, obtained on day 0 of AZD1222 vaccination. The receptors originated from an adult in good health.

V usage is TRBV5-1 and J usage is TRBJ2-5, with D hard to call. V gave up 0 bases and J gave up 3 bases, with 6 bases separating them. Germline V CDR1 and CDR2: SGHRS, YFSETQ. The CDR3 is made up of 13 amino acids. CDR3 in amino acids: CASSLARKETQYF. In nucleotides, the CDR3 is TGCGCCAGCAGCTTGGCCAGGAAAGAGACCCAGTACTTC.

This CDR3 reads CASSLQSGDSYGYTF. CDR3 DNA: TGTGCCAGCAGCTTACAATCGGGGGATTCCTATGGCTACACCTTC. This chain uses TRBV7-2 with TRBJ1-2, with D perhaps matching TRBD1 (5 bases). V lost 2 bases and J 4 bases, leaving 14 bases between the germline ends. The CDR3 sequence is 15 residues long. Germline V gene data show CDR1 as SGHTA and CDR2 as FQGNSA.

This clone came up a few times. CDR3 nucleotide sequence: TGTGCCAGCAGCTTAGCGGCTAGCGGGTTCTACGAGCAGTACTTC. This encodes CASSLAASGFYEQYF. V usage is TRBV7-2 and J usage is TRBJ2-7; 8 nucleotides align to TRBD2. V lost 0 bases to trimming and J lost 3 bases; unmatched junction nucleotides: 4. This CDR3 comprises 15 residues. Per germline, CDR1 SGHTA and CDR2 FQGNSA. The entire variable domain, with the rest obtained from reference TRBV7-2 and TRBJ2-7, is as follows: GAGVSQSPSNKVTEKGKDVELRCDPISGHTALYWYRQSLGQGLEFLIYFQGNSAPDKSGLPSDRFSAERTGGSVSTLTIQRTQQEDSAVYLCASSLAASGFYEQYFGPGTRLTVT.

The rearrangement joins TRBV7-2 to TRBJ1-2, with unresolved D. CDR3 size: 13 residues. Germline V gives CDR1 SGHTA, CDR2 FQGNSA. The V end was cut by 3 bases, the J end by 7 bases, with 12 bases between. CDR3 nucleotide sequence: TGTGCCAGCAGCTTCCGGGATTTCCGTGGCTACACCTTC. It translates to CASSFRDFRGYTF.

The chain has TRBV12-3 or TRBV12-4 and TRBJ1-2; 7 bases are a match to TRBD1. V was pared by 8 bases and J by 3 bases, with 3 bases of the junction left unmatched. CDR3 size: 12 residues. The CDR3 region is CASLRGYYGYTF. The CDR3 bases are TGTGCCAGCCTCAGGGGGTACTATGGCTACACCTTC.

The J gene is TRBJ2-6, the V gene TRBV9, with D unclear. The CDR3 runs to 16 residues. V was shortened by 4 bases and J by 0 bases, with 11 bases between the two germline ends. Germline loops: CDR1 SGDLS, CDR2 YYNGEE. The CDR3 sequence is CASSSGTNSGANVLTF. The CDR3 DNA is TGTGCCAGCAGCTCAGGAACCAACTCTGGGGCCAACGTCCTGACTTTC.

The V call is TRBV18, the J call TRBJ2-2; tentative D call: TRBD1 (5 bases). V was shortened by 2 bases and J by 6 bases, with 13 bases between the two germline ends. From germline, CDR1 is KGHSH and CDR2 LQKENI. This CDR3 is 15 amino acids long. CDR3 in DNA: TGTGCCAGCTCACCATTGTTGCTGGGGCCCGGGGAGCTGTTTTTT. It specifies CASSPLLLGPGELFF.

Only one count was recorded for this clone. This sequence joins TRBV7-2 and TRBJ1-2, with a possible D match to TRBD1 (5 bases). The CDR3 is 14 residues long. Trimming stripped 0 bases from V and 2 bases from J, with 7 bases between. The germline V gene has CDR1 SGHTA and CDR2 FQGNSA. CDR3 sequence reads: CASSLATVNYGYTF. The CDR3 DNA sequence: TGTGCCAGCAGCTTAGCGACAGTGAACTATGGCTACACCTTC.

The chain links TRBV19 to TRBJ1-2; 7 positions match TRBD1. The germline gives CDR1 LNHDA, CDR2 SQIVND (reference sequence). V shed 9 bases and J 8 bases; nucleotides not matched to a gene: 12. The CDR3 consists of 13 residues. CDR3 nucleotide sequence: TGTGCCAGCAGGGGGTCAGGGAAAGGCGGCTACACCTTC. It encodes CASRGSGKGGYTF.

The chain is built from TRBV6-5 and TRBJ1-5; D gene uncertain. Trimming pared 0 bases from V and 6 bases from J, leaving 6 bases between. The length of the CDR3 is 13 residues. In germline, CDR1 is MNHEY, CDR2 SVGAGI. The CDR3, as DNA: TGTGCCAGCAGTTACTCAAGAGGTCAGCCCCAGCATTTT. Amino acids: CASSYSRGQPQHF.

On this clone itself: This CDR3 is also generated by other DNA sequences in the sample. The chain joins TRBV6-2 or TRBV6-3 to TRBJ1-1; no firm D call. Germline assignment: CDR1 MNHEY and CDR2 SVGEGT. There are 12 residues in the CDR3. Trimming shortened V by 4 bases and J by 4 bases, and 7 bases separated the two germline ends. The CDR3 spells CASSFWGTEAFF. CDR3 in DNA: TGTGCCAGCAGTTTCTGGGGCACTGAAGCTTTCTTT.

A word on this clone: This same CDR3 is encoded by further DNA sequences in the sample. The chain has TRBV18 and TRBJ1-1; D gene uncertain. There are 14 residues in the CDR3. Germline V gives CDR1 KGHSH, CDR2 LQKENI. V gave up 6 bases and J gave up 4 bases, with 15 bases separating them. The CDR3: CASSPGGSGTEAFF. CDR3 coding DNA: TGTGCCAGCTCCCCGGGAGGGTCTGGCACTGAAGCTTTCTTT.

This chain links TRBV7-2 with TRBJ2-5; TRBD2 aligns across 7 bases. Trimming removed 5 bases from V and 2 bases from J; junction bases left unmatched: 5. The CDR3 spans 14 residues. Germline V gene sequence: CDR1 SGHTA, CDR2 FQGNSA. The CDR3 is CASSRSGVQETQYF. In nucleotides, the CDR3 is TGTGCCAGCAGCCGCAGCGGGGTACAAGAGACCCAGTACTTC.

This chain links TRBV5-4 with TRBJ2-7, with D perhaps matching TRBD1 (6 bases). The V gene's germline CDR1 is SGHNT and CDR2 YYREEE (reference sequence). Deletions cut 4 bases from V and 3 bases from J, with 17 bases between. This CDR3 comprises 15 residues. The CDR3 DNA reads TGTGCCAGCAGCGCTGATCCGGACAGCCACTACGAGCAGTACTTC. It is translated as CASSADPDSHYEQYF. The full variable domain, its missing parts supplied by reference TRBV5-4 and TRBJ2-7, is ETGVTQSPTHLIKTRGQQVTLRCSSQSGHNTVSWYQQALGQGPQFIFQYYREEENGRGNFPPRFSGLQFPNYSSELNVNALELDDSALYLCASSADPDSHYEQYFGPGTRLTVT.

J is TRBJ1-4 and V is TRBV4-1; a possible D gene is TRBD1 (5 bases). The V end was cut by 1 base, the J end by 8 bases, with 11 bases between. Germline V lookup: CDR1 MGHRA, CDR2 YSYEKL. This CDR3 spans 14 amino acids. The CDR3 DNA is TGCGCCAGCAGCCAAGTTGGGCAGGGAGAAAAACTGTTTTTT. Amino acid sequence: CASSQVGQGEKLFF.

V gene TRBV7-2 combines with J gene TRBJ2-1; 8 bases align to TRBD2. V dropped 5 bases and J dropped 9; count of bases not matched to a gene: 9. Germline loops: CDR1 SGHTA, CDR2 FQGNSA. The CDR3 has 14 amino acids. The CDR3, as DNA: TGTGCCAGCAGCCAGGCGGGAGGTGGGATTGAGCAGTTCTTC. Translation gives CASSQAGGGIEQFF. The variable domain in full, with the rest retrieved from reference TRBV7-2 and TRBJ2-1, is GAGVSQSPSNKVTEKGKDVELRCDPISGHTALYWYRQSLGQGLEFLIYFQGNSAPDKSGLPSDRFSAERTGGSVSTLTIQRTQQEDSAVYLCASSQAGGGIEQFFGPGTRLTVL.

Only one count was recorded for this clone. The genes are TRBV11-3 and TRBJ2-3; 7 nucleotides line up with TRBD1. CDR1 is SGHNT and CDR2 is YENEEA in the germline V gene. This CDR3 is built from 15 residues. V lost 4 bases and J lost 2; bases outside the gene matches: 6. CDR3 residues: CASSSQGPTTDTQYF. The CDR3 DNA follows: TGTGCCAGCAGCTCACAGGGGCCTACCACAGATACGCAGTATTTT. The full variable domain, rest sourced from reference TRBV11-3 and TRBJ2-3, is EAGVVQSPRYKIIEKKQPVAFWCNPISGHNTLYWYLQNLGQGPELLIRYENEEAVDDSQLPKDRFSAERLKGVDSTLKIQPAELGDSAVYLCASSSQGPTTDTQYFGPGTRLTVL.

The chain uses TRBV2 and TRBJ2-1; 9 bases are a match to TRBD1. Germline-derived CDR1 and CDR2 are SNHLY and FYNNEI. V was clipped by 8 bases and J by 6 bases; unmatched bases: 5. The CDR3 extends over 13 amino acids. CDR3 DNA sequence: TGTGCCAGCGGGGGACAGGGAAGCAATGAGCAGTTCTTC. Translated: CASGGQGSNEQFF.

This sequence joins TRBV19 and TRBJ2-3; D gene ambiguous. The V end was cut by 1 base, the J end by 0 bases, with 5 bases between. CDR3 length equals 14 residues. The germline CDR1 and CDR2 sequences are LNHDA and SQIVND (reference sequence). For the CDR3, the DNA is TGTGCCAGTAGTATAGGTGGGAGCACAGATACGCAGTATTTT. This codes for CASSIGGSTDTQYF. Variable domain in full (rest from reference TRBV19 and TRBJ2-3): DGGITQSPKYLFRKEGQNVTLSCEQNLNHDAMYWYRQDPGQGLRLIYYSQIVNDFQKGDIAEGYSVSREKKESFPLTVTSAQKNPTAFYLCASSIGGSTDTQYFGPGTRLTVL.

This clone is a singleton in its sample. This chain uses TRBV19 with TRBJ2-7; 10 bases fit TRBD2. CDR1 is LNHDA, CDR2 SQIVND, per germline (reference sequence). With V trimmed by 6 bases and J by 4 bases, 6 bases remained unmatched. The CDR3 totals 14 residues. The CDR3 is CASSAAGGPYEQYF. CDR3 DNA sequence: TGTGCCAGTAGCGCAGCGGGGGGGCCTTACGAGCAGTACTTC.

The V call is TRBV5-1, the J call TRBJ1-5, with 8 bases matching TRBD1. Trimming removed 4 bases from V and 7 bases from J; junction bases left unmatched: 10. This CDR3 spans 15 amino acids. Germline-derived CDR1 and CDR2 are SGHRS and YFSETQ. DNA of the CDR3: TGCGCCAGCAGCCCAGACAGGGGTGGCGGCCAGCCCCAGCATTTT. Protein sequence: CASSPDRGGGQPQHF.

The chain recombines TRBV5-1 with TRBJ1-6; perhaps TRBD1 as D (5 bases). CDR3 size: 15 residues. Germline V gives CDR1 SGHRS, CDR2 YFSETQ. The V end lost 4 bases, the J end lost 7 bases, and 15 bases lay between the germline ends. Written as DNA, the CDR3 is TGCGCCAGCAGCCTACTGCGGGGACCCAATTCACCCCTCCACTTT. It encodes CASSLLRGPNSPLHF.

This chain joins TRBV19 and TRBJ2-7, with D perhaps matching TRBD1 or TRBD2 (7 bases each). The germline V gene has CDR1 LNHDA and CDR2 SQIVND (reference sequence). This CDR3 spans 16 amino acids. V was clipped by 7 bases and J by 7 bases, with 26 bases between them. The chain's CDR3 is CASKRGQRNPKGEQYF. CDR3 in DNA: TGTGCCAGTAAGCGGGGACAGCGAAATCCCAAGGGGGAGCAGTACTTC.

The chain uses TRBV7-6 and TRBJ2-1; TRBD1 is a possible D gene (6 bases). The CDR3 has 18 amino acids. CDR1 SGHVS and CDR2 FNYEAQ come from the germline V gene. Trimming stripped 5 bases from V and 4 bases from J, with 24 bases between. CDR3 nucleotide sequence: TGTGCCAGCAGCCCACACCTTCCGGACAGAGGGCCGTACAATGAGCAGTTCTTC. This translates into CASSPHLPDRGPYNEQFF.

This clone has only one observation. V gene TRBV7-8 combines with J gene TRBJ1-4; tentatively, D is TRBD1 (5 bases). Trimming removed 2 bases at V and 8 bases at J, with 21 bases between. CDR1 and CDR2 from the germline V gene are SGHVS and FQNEAQ. This CDR3 is 17 amino acids long. The chain's CDR3 is CASSLSPSSGWGEKLFF. The DNA of the CDR3 is TGTGCCAGCAGCTTAAGCCCCTCGTCGGGGTGGGGGGAAAAACTGTTTTTT.

The rearrangement links TRBV6-5 to TRBJ2-7; 10 bases are a match to TRBD2. Germline assignment: CDR1 MNHEY and CDR2 SVGAGI. V was pared by 6 bases and J by 3 bases, with 5 bases of the junction left unmatched. The CDR3 has 14 amino acids. CDR3 loop: CASSYTSGVYEQYF. Written as DNA, the CDR3 is TGTGCCAGCAGCTATACTAGCGGGGTCTACGAGCAGTACTTC.

Points on this clone: Other DNA sequences in this sample translate to the same CDR3. The chain links TRBV6-5 to TRBJ2-2, with D perhaps TRBD1 (6 bases). CDR1 is MNHEY, CDR2 SVGAGI, per germline. V was shortened by 4 bases and J by 6 bases, with 12 bases between the two germline ends. This CDR3 has 14 amino acids. The DNA of the CDR3 is TGTGCCAGCAGTTTACCAGGGGTGGCCGGGGAGCTGTTTTTT. It translates to CASSLPGVAGELFF.

The V call is TRBV4-1, the J call TRBJ1-6; no clear D. The V gene lost 0 bases and the J gene lost 10 bases, with 13 bases spanning the gap. Germline-derived CDR1 and CDR2 are MGHRA and YSYEKL. CDR3 length: 15 residues. The CDR3 DNA reads as TGCGCCAGCAGCCAAGATTGGCCTTCGGGGTCACCCCTCCACTTT. It yields the protein CASSQDWPSGSPLHF.